This T cell receptor beta chain is drawn from a study of blood T cells in healthy people across ages. This clonotype has just a few counts. Germline V gene sequence: CDR1 SGHAT, CDR2 FQNNGV. V gave up 5 bases and J gave up 6 bases, with 14 bases separating them. The CDR3 has 14 amino acids. A second PCR, run for 7 to 11 cycles, used a sample-barcoded 5' primer plus a J-beta primer mix. TCRdb processed the 5' RACE reads anew with MiXCR; each CDR3 protein has one entry. The sample has over 1,500,000 distinct CDR3 sequences; 49% are singletons. The sequence was collected from a woman aged 40 to 49 in good health. The sequenced material came from blood. The V and J genes are TRBV11-2 and TRBJ2-1, with D perhaps being TRBD1 or TRBD2 (5 bases each). The CDR3 protein is CASSLSGASNEQFF. CDR3 DNA sequence: TGTGCCAGCAGCCTCTCCGGGGCTAGCAATGAGCAGTTCTTC.